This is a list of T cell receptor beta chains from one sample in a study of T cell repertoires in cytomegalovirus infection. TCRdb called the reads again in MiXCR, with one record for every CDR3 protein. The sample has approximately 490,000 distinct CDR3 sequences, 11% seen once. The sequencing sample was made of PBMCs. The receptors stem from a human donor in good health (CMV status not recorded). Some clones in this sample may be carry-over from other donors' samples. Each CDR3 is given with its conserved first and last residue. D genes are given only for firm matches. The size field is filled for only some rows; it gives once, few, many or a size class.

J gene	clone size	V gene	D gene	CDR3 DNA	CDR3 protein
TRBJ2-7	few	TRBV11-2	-	TGTGCCAGCCGACACGAGGGGAGGAGCAACGAGCAGTACTTC	CASRHEGRSNEQYF
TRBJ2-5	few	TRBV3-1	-	TGTGCCAGCAGCCAGATTGACAAGCGAGAGACCCAGTACTTC	CASSQIDKRETQYF
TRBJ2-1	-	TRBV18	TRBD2	TGTGCCAGCTCTTCCGGGCAGCGGGAGGGCCGAGGCAATGAGCAGTTCTTC	CASSSGQREGRGNEQFF
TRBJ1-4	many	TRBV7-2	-	TGTGCCAGCAGCTATGGGGCGAATGAAAAACTGTTTTTT	CASSYGANEKLFF
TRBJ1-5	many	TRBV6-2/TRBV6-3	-	TGTGCCAGCGGGACTACCTATCAGCCCCAGCATTTT	CASGTTYQPQHF
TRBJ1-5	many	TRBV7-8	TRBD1	TGTGCCAGCAGCTGGGGACAGGGTGCGGTTAGCAATCAGCCCCAGCATTTT	CASSWGQGAVSNQPQHF
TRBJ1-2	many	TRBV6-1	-	TGTGCCAGCACTAAAAGGAGTACAAGTCAAGGCGACTCTAACTATGGCTACACCTTC	CASTKRSTSQGDSNYGYTF
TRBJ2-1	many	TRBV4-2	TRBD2	TGTGCCAGCAGCCAAGAAATCTGGACTAGCGGAGGATCAACCTACAATGAGCAGTTCTTC	CASSQEIWTSGGSTYNEQFF
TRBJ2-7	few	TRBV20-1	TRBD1	TGCAGTGCTAGATGGGACAGCTACGAGCAGTACTTC	CSARWDSYEQYF
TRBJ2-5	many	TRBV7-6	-	TGTGCCAGCAGCCTCTCGGCAGGGTGGCAAGAGACCCAGTACTTC	CASSLSAGWQETQYF
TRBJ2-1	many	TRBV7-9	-	TGTGCCAGCATGAGCGGAGACAATGAGCAGTTCTTC	CASMSGDNEQFF
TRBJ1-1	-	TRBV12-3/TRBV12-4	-	TGTGCCAGCAGACCCTTTCCGGGACGGAGAAACACTGAAGCTTTCTTT	CASRPFPGRRNTEAFF
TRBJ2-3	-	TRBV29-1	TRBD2	TGCAGCGCCACCGGGACTAGCGGGAGGAGGGCAGATACGCAGTATTTT	CSATGTSGRRADTQYF
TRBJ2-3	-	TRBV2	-	TGTGCCAGCAGTGCTAGAGATACGCAGTATTTT	CASSARDTQYF
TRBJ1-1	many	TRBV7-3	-	TGTGCCAGCAGCTTAGGCGCGGGTAGCACTGAAGCTTTCTTT	CASSLGAGSTEAFF
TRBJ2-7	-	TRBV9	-	TGTGCCAGCAGCCTCGAGTCAAACTACGAGCAGTACTTC	CASSLESNYEQYF
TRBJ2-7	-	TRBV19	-	TGTGCCAGTAGTATTACCAGTGGCCACCAATCCTACGAGCAGTACTTC	CASSITSGHQSYEQYF
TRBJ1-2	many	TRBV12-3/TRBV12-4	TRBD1	TGTGCCAGCAGTTGGACAGGGGGCGCCTCTGGCTACACCTTC	CASSWTGGASGYTF
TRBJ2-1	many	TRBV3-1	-	TGTGCCAGCAGCCAAGAGGGAGCCCTGTGGGGCAATGAGCAGTTCTTC	CASSQEGALWGNEQFF
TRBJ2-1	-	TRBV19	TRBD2	TGTGCCAGTAGTTCCCCCCCCGGGACTAGCAGATACAATGAGCAGTTCTTC	CASSSPPGTSRYNEQFF
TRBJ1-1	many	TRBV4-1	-	TGCGCCAGCAGCCCCAACCCGGGGGTCCGAAGGGACACTGAAGCTTTCTTT	CASSPNPGVRRDTEAFF
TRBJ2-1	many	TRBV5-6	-	TGTGCCAGCAGCTTGTATTCGGGGGTATACAATGAGCAGTTCTTC	CASSLYSGVYNEQFF
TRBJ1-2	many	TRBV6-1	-	TGTGCCAGCAGCCTACAGGGAAACGGCTATGGCTACACCTTC	CASSLQGNGYGYTF
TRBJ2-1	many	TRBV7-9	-	TGTGCCAGCAGCTTCAGCCTGGATGAGCAGTTCTTC	CASSFSLDEQFF
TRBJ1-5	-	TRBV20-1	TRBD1	TGCAGTGCTCTCAATACAGGGGGCAGTCAGCCCCAGCATTTT	CSALNTGGSQPQHF
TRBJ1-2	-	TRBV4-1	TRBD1	TGCGCCAGCAGCCAAGTTGACAGGGGGAACTATGGCTACACCTTC	CASSQVDRGNYGYTF
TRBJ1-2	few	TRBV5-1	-	TGCGCCAGCAGCTCTCGACAGGACCCGCGTGGCTACACCTTC	CASSSRQDPRGYTF
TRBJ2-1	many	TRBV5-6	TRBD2	TGTGCCAGCACCGTGGGAGGGGCCTACAATGAGCAGTTCTTC	CASTVGGAYNEQFF
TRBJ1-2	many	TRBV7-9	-	TGTGCCAGCAGCGCAGGGGATTATGGCTACACCTTC	CASSAGDYGYTF
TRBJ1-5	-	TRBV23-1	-	TGCGCCAGCAGTCAGCCCGAGGCTGATTTCAGCAATCAGCCCCAGCATTTT	CASSQPEADFSNQPQHF
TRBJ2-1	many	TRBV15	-	TGTGCCACCAGCAGAGAGGCGGGCTCATACAATGAGCAGTTCTTC	CATSREAGSYNEQFF
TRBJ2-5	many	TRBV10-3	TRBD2	TGTGCCATCAGTGAGGGCCTAGCGGGAGGCCAAGAGACCCAGTACTTC	CAISEGLAGGQETQYF
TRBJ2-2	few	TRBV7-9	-	TGTGCCAGCAGCTCCCCTGTAGGAGTCACCGGGGAGCTGTTTTTT	CASSSPVGVTGELFF
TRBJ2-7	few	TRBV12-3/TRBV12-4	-	TGTGCCAGCAGTTTAATATTTTCGGGGGGCGCCGTCTACGAGCAGTACTTC	CASSLIFSGGAVYEQYF
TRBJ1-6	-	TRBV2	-	TGTGCCACCAATGAAGAGGGGGATAATTCACCCCTCCACTTT	CATNEEGDNSPLHF
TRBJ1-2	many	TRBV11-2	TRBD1	TGTGCCAGCAGCTTAGAGGGACAGGGAGGCTATGGCTACACCTTC	CASSLEGQGGYGYTF
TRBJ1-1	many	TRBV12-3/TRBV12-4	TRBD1	TGTGCCAGCAGTCCAGGGACAGGGGGCGAGGACACTGAAGCTTTCTTT	CASSPGTGGEDTEAFF